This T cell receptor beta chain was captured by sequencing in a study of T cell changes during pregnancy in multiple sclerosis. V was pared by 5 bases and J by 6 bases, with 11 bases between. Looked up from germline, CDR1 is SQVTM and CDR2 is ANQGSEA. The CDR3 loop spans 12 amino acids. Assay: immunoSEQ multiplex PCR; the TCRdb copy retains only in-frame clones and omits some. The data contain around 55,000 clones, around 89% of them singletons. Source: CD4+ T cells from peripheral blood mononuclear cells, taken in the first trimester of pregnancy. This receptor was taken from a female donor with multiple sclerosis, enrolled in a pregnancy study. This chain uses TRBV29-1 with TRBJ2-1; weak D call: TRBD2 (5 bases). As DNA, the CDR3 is TGCAGCGTTCGAATAGCGTCCAATGAGCAGTTCTTC. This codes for CSVRIASNEQFF.